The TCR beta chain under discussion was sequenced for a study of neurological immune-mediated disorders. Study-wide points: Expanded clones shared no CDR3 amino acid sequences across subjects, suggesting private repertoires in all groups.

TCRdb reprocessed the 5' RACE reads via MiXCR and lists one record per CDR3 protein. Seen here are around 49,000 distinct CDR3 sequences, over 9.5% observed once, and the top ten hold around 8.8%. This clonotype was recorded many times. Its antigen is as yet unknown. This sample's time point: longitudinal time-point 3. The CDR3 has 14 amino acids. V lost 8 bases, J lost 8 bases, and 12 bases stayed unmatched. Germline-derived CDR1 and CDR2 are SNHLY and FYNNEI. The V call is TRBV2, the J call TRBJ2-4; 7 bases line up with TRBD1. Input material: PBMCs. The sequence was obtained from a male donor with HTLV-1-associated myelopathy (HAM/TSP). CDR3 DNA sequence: TGTGCCAGCGCCAGTGCAGGGGGAAGATACATTCAGTACTTC. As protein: CASASAGGRYIQYF. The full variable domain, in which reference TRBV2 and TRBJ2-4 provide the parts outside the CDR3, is EPEVTQTPSHQVTQMGQEVILRCVPISNHLYFYWYRQILGQKVEFLVSFYNNEISEKSEIFDDQFSVERPDGSNFTLKIRSTKLEDSAMYFCASASAGGRYIQYFGAGTRLSVL.